This passage covers 3 T cell receptor beta chains from one sample sequenced in a study of vaccination effects on CD4 cells after COVID-19. Sequencing was performed with immunoSEQ multiplex PCR; in TCRdb, only in-frame clones are kept and a portion is missing. The data hold approximately 47,000 clones, with just over 70% observed a single time. Antigen specificity for these receptors is unknown. Following culture for approximately 11 days, CD4+ T cells were isolated. Each person got two doses of an mRNA SARS-CoV-2 vaccine, BNT162b2 or mRNA-1273. The material sequenced was CD4+ T cells from PBMCs cultured without peptide, taken after COVID-19 vaccination. These receptors came from a human donor who received a COVID-19 vaccine.

V usage is TRBV7-2 and J usage is TRBJ1-5, with D perhaps TRBD1 (6 bases). The V end lost 4 bases, the J end lost 5 bases, and 15 bases lay between the germline ends. CDR1 and CDR2 from the germline V gene are SGHTA and FQGNSA. The CDR3 runs to 15 residues. The CDR3 DNA follows: TGTGCCAGCAGCTCACAAAGGGGGAGGCATCAGCCCCAGCATTTT. It yields the protein CASSSQRGRHQPQHF.

The rearrangement links TRBV19 to TRBJ1-6, with a weak D call TRBD1 (5 bases). The CDR3 sequence is 15 residues long. Looked up from germline, CDR1 is LNHDA and CDR2 is SQIVND (reference sequence). V shed 8 bases and J shed 7 bases, with 18 bases lying between them. Here the CDR3 DNA reads TGTGCCAGTGGGTCATCATCAGGGCAGAATTCACCCCTCCACTTT. It is translated as CASGSSSGQNSPLHF.

The V gene is TRBV3-1 (or the pseudogene TRBV3-2), the J gene TRBJ2-7; no clear D. Trimming left V 3 bases short and J 5 bases short, with 5 bases between. The germline CDR1 and CDR2 sequences are LGHDT and YNNKEL (reference sequence). The CDR3 contains 11 residues. The chain's CDR3 is CASSQVDEQYF. Written as DNA, the CDR3 is TGTGCCAGCAGCCAGGTGGACGAGCAGTACTTC.